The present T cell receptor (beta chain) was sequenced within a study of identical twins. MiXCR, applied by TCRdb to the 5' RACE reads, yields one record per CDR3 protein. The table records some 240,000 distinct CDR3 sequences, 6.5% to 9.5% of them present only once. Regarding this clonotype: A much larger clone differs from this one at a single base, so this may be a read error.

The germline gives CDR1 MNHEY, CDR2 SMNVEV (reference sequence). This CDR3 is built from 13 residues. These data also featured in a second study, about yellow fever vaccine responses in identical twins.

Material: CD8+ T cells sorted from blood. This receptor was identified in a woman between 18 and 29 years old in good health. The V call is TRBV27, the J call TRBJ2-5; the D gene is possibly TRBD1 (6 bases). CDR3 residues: CVSSAQGYETQYF. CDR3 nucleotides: TGTGTCAGCAGCGCACAGGGTTACGAGACCCAGTACTTC.